This T cell receptor (beta chain) derives from a study of T cell responses to AZD1222 COVID-19 vaccine. The V gene end was trimmed by 3 bases and the J gene end by 5 bases; junction bases not matched to a gene: 6. The germline V gene encodes CDR1 MGHDK and CDR2 SYGVNS. The CDR3 is made up of 16 amino acids. This clone was seen once. Its antigen is not identified. Sequenced by immunoSEQ multiplex PCR; TCRdb stores in-frame clones only, minus some. The repertoire holds 110,000 to 150,000 clones, with more than 70% as singletons. Study conclusions and caveats: Nearly half of spike-specific TCRs reportedly go after variant regions that carry no mutations. The repertoires were collected only after the peak T cell response. Baseline seropositivity occurred in only a handful of AZD1222 recipients. Among the donors, most were white British and more were female, and clonal diversity was possibly underestimated.

The TCR comes from an adult who received the AZD1222 COVID-19 vaccine. Sequenced material: peripheral blood, taken 28 days after the second AZD1222 dose. The rearrangement joins TRBV25-1 to TRBJ2-5; 13 nucleotides line up with TRBD2. The CDR3 protein is CASSDTSGGARETQYF. CDR3 nucleotide sequence: TGTGCCAGCAGTGACACTAGCGGGGGGGCCAGGGAGACCCAGTACTTC.